Listed below are T cell receptor beta chains from one sample, sequenced in a study of molecular identifiers for immune sequencing clone quantification. A single record per CDR3 protein comes from TCRdb applying MiXCR to the PCR reads. The profile shows 60,000 to 70,000 distinct CDR3 sequences, around 18% of them singletons. Sample: naive CD8+ T cells from blood, with Jurkat cell RNA spiked in. The receptors were gathered from a human donor in good health. Some libraries in this study had Jurkat cell RNA spiked in. Both conserved end residues are part of each CDR3. The D gene is left open where the match is weak. Clone size is not always given. Where it is, it says once, few, many or a class for expanded clones.

j_gene: TRBJ2-3
v_gene: TRBV9
d_gene: .
abundance: .
CDR3nt: TGTGCCAGCAGCGTAGAGTTGCGGGATACGCAGTATTTT
CDR3aa: CASSVELRDTQYF

j_gene: TRBJ2-2
v_gene: TRBV27
d_gene: .
abundance: many
CDR3nt: TGTGCCAGCAGTTTTCGGGAATTCGCCGGGGAGCTGTTTTTT
CDR3aa: CASSFREFAGELFF

j_gene: TRBJ2-7
v_gene: TRBV29-1
d_gene: .
abundance: many
CDR3nt: TGCAGCGCTAACACGGACAGAATCAACGAGCAGTACTTC
CDR3aa: CSANTDRINEQYF

j_gene: TRBJ2-3
v_gene: TRBV28
d_gene: .
abundance: many
CDR3nt: TGTGCCAGCAGTTTATCCTATGAGACGCCAGGGATTGCAGATACGCAGTATTTT
CDR3aa: CASSLSYETPGIADTQYF

j_gene: TRBJ2-1
v_gene: TRBV12-3/TRBV12-4
d_gene: TRBD2
abundance: many
CDR3nt: TGTGCCAGCAGTTTTCGTCTAGCGGAGCCAAACAATGAGCAGTTCTTC
CDR3aa: CASSFRLAEPNNEQFF

j_gene: TRBJ2-5
v_gene: TRBV20-1
d_gene: TRBD2
abundance: many
CDR3nt: TGCAGTGCCCGTGCGCGGGGGACTTACCAAGAGACCCAGTACTTC
CDR3aa: CSARARGTYQETQYF

j_gene: TRBJ2-2
v_gene: TRBV10-1
d_gene: .
abundance: many
CDR3nt: TGCGCCAGCAGTGTTCTCCCAGGGCCGAATCCCGGGGAGCTGTTTTTT
CDR3aa: CASSVLPGPNPGELFF

j_gene: TRBJ2-1
v_gene: TRBV30
d_gene: TRBD2
abundance: many
CDR3nt: TGTGCCTGGAGTCTCGCTAGCGGTTTCTACAATGAGCAGTTCTTC
CDR3aa: CAWSLASGFYNEQFF

j_gene: TRBJ1-6
v_gene: TRBV6-6
d_gene: .
abundance: many
CDR3nt: TGTGCCAGCAGTTACTCGTTAGGGGATACCTATAATTCACCCCTCCACTTT
CDR3aa: CASSYSLGDTYNSPLHF

j_gene: TRBJ2-1
v_gene: TRBV2
d_gene: TRBD1
abundance: few
CDR3nt: TGTGCCAGCAGTGAAGCACCGACAGGGGGCAATGAGCAGTTCTTC
CDR3aa: CASSEAPTGGNEQFF

j_gene: TRBJ2-1
v_gene: TRBV27
d_gene: .
abundance: .
CDR3nt: TGTGCCAGCAGACCCTACTCCGGAAACAATGAGCAGTTCTTC
CDR3aa: CASRPYSGNNEQFF

j_gene: TRBJ2-7
v_gene: TRBV20-1
d_gene: .
abundance: many
CDR3nt: TGCAGTGCTAGCAACATAGGTCCCTACGAGCAGTACTTC
CDR3aa: CSASNIGPYEQYF

j_gene: TRBJ2-2
v_gene: TRBV5-4
d_gene: .
abundance: many
CDR3nt: TGTGCCAGCAGCTCAGGGGCCGGGGAGCTGTTTTTT
CDR3aa: CASSSGAGELFF

j_gene: TRBJ2-3
v_gene: TRBV3-1
d_gene: .
abundance: few
CDR3nt: TGTGCCAGCAGCCAAACTAGCACAGATACGCAGTATTTT
CDR3aa: CASSQTSTDTQYF

j_gene: TRBJ2-4
v_gene: TRBV10-3
d_gene: TRBD1
abundance: few
CDR3nt: TGTGCCATCAGTGAGTCGATTGTGGTCCGCACGGACAGGAAAAACATTCAGTACTTC
CDR3aa: CAISESIVVRTDRKNIQYF

j_gene: TRBJ2-7
v_gene: TRBV12-3/TRBV12-4
d_gene: TRBD1
abundance: few
CDR3nt: TGTGCCAGCAGCCCCACCGGGACAGGGGTTAGAGAGCAGTACTTC
CDR3aa: CASSPTGTGVREQYF

j_gene: TRBJ2-3
v_gene: TRBV7-2
d_gene: .
abundance: medium-sized
CDR3nt: TGTGCCAGCAGCTTAGGTTTAGGGACTCAGAACACAGATACGCAGTATTTT
CDR3aa: CASSLGLGTQNTDTQYF

j_gene: TRBJ2-7
v_gene: TRBV6-5
d_gene: .
abundance: many
CDR3nt: TGTGCCAGCGGTAAGGGTGTTGACGAGCAGTACTTC
CDR3aa: CASGKGVDEQYF

j_gene: TRBJ2-4
v_gene: TRBV7-9
d_gene: TRBD2
abundance: many
CDR3nt: TGTGCCAGCAGCCCCGAGCTTGGGACTAGCGGGATCCAAAACATTCAGTACTTC
CDR3aa: CASSPELGTSGIQNIQYF

j_gene: TRBJ2-7
v_gene: TRBV29-1
d_gene: TRBD1
abundance: many
CDR3nt: TGCAGCGTCAAAGGGGGACAGGCCGCCGCACGCGAGCAGTACTTC
CDR3aa: CSVKGGQAAAREQYF

j_gene: TRBJ2-1
v_gene: TRBV28
d_gene: .
abundance: .
CDR3nt: TGTGCCAGCGACGGGGGCAATGAGCAGTTCTTC
CDR3aa: CASDGGNEQFF

j_gene: TRBJ2-7
v_gene: TRBV28
d_gene: .
abundance: .
CDR3nt: TGTGCCAGCGGATACTCCTACGAGCAGTACTTC
CDR3aa: CASGYSYEQYF

j_gene: TRBJ2-1
v_gene: TRBV12-3/TRBV12-4
d_gene: TRBD2
abundance: .
CDR3nt: TGTGCCAGCAGCGGACTAGCCCCACCAACCGCTAGCCTGGATGAGCAGTTCTTC
CDR3aa: CASSGLAPPTASLDEQFF

j_gene: TRBJ2-7
v_gene: TRBV20-1
d_gene: .
abundance: .
CDR3nt: TGCAGTGCAGGGGACCCAGAAACCTACGAGCAGTACTTC
CDR3aa: CSAGDPETYEQYF

j_gene: TRBJ1-1
v_gene: TRBV7-9
d_gene: .
abundance: many
CDR3nt: TGTGCCAGCAGCTTAGAAGGTCTCACTGAAGCTTTCTTT
CDR3aa: CASSLEGLTEAFF